The clone carrying this T cell receptor beta chain appeared once. A read error may produce the germline difference seen at one junction end. Sequencing used immunoSEQ multiplex PCR; TCRdb keeps in-frame clones, though not all of them. The sample has about 200,000 clones, around 92% seen once. The data were obtained in a study of blood T cell repertoires in COVID-19. Germline V gene data show CDR1 as LGHDT and CDR2 as YNNKEL (reference sequence). This CDR3 has 14 amino acids. The sequenced sample was peripheral blood. The sequence came from a man aged 30-40 years with acute or convalescent COVID-19. The chain links TRBV3-1 (or the pseudogene TRBV3-2) to TRBJ2-7; D may be TRBD1 (8 bases). The CDR3 bases are TGTGCCAGCAGCCAAGACTGGGCGACTACAGGGGGGGTCTTC. It specifies CASSQDWATTGGVF.